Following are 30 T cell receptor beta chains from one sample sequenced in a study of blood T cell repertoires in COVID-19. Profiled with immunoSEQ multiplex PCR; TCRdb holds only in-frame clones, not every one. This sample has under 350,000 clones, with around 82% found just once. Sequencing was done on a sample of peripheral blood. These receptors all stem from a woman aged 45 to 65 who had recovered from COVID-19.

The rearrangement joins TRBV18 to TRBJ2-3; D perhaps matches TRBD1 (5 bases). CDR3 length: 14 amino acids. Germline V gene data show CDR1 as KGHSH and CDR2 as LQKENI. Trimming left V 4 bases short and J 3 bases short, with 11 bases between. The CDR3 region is CASSQTASTDTQYF. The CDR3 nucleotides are TGTGCCAGCTCACAGACAGCATCAACAGATACGCAGTATTTT.

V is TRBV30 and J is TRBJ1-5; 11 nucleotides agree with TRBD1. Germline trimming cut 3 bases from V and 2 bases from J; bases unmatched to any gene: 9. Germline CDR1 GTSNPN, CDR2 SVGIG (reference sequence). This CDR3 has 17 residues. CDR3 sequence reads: CAWSSGTGGLGNQPQHF. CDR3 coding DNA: TGTGCCTGGAGCTCCGGGACAGGGGGATTAGGCAATCAGCCCCAGCATTTT. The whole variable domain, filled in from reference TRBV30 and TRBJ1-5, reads SQTIHQWPATLVQPVGSPLSLECTVEGTSNPNLYWYRQAAGRGLQLLFYSVGIGQISSEVPQNLSASRPQDRQFILSSKKLLLSDSGFYLCAWSSGTGGLGNQPQHFGDGTRLSIL.

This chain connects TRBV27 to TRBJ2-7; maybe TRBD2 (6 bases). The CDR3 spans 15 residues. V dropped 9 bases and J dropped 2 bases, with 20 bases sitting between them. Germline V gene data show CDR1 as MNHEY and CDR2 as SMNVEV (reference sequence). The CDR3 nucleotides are TGTGCCAGTAACAAAGCTGGGACTCAAACCTACGAGCAGTACTTC. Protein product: CASNKAGTQTYEQYF.

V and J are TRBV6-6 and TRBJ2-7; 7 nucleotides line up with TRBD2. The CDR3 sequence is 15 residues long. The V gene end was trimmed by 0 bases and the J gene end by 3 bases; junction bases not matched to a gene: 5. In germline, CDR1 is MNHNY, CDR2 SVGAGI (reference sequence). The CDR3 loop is CASSYSREVGYEQYF. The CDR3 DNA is TGTGCCAGCAGTTACTCTCGGGAGGTGGGCTACGAGCAGTACTTC.

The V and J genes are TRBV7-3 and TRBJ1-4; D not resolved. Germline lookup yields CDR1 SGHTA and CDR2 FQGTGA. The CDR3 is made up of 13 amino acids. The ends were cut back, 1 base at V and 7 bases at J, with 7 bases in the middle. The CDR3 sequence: CASSLNSGEKLFF. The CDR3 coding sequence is TGTGCCAGCAGCTTAAATTCGGGTGAAAAACTGTTTTTT. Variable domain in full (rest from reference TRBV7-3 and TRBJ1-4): GAGVSQTPSNKVTEKGKYVELRCDPISGHTALYWYRQSLGQGPEFLIYFQGTGAADDSGLPNDRFFAVRPEGSVSTLKIQRTERGDSAVYLCASSLNSGEKLFFGSGTQLSVL.

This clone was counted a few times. The CDR3 protein is CASSDWPTEAFF. As DNA, the CDR3 is TGTGCCAGCAGTGATTGGCCCACTGAAGCTTTCTTT. The rearrangement uses TRBV2 and TRBJ1-1; D not resolved. The length of the CDR3 is 12 residues. In germline, CDR1 is SNHLY, CDR2 FYNNEI. V was cut by 3 bases and J by 4 bases, with 6 bases left in between.

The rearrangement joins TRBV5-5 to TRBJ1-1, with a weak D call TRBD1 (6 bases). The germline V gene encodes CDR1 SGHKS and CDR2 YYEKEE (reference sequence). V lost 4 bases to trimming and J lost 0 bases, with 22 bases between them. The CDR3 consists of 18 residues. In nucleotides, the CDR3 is TGTGCCAGCAGCAAAGGCAGATCGGGGGGCGGTGTGAACACTGAAGCTTTCTTT. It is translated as CASSKGRSGGGVNTEAFF.

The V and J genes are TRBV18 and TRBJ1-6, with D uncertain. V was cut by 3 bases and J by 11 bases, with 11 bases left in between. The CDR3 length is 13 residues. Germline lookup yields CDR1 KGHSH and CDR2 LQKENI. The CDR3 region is CASSPSPEPPLHF. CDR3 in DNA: TGTGCCAGCTCACCTTCTCCCGAGCCACCCCTCCACTTT. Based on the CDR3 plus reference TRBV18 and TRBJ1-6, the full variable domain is NAGVMQNPRHLVRRRGQEARLRCSPMKGHSHVYWYRQLPEEGLKFMVYLQKENIIDESGMPKERFSAEFPKEGPSILRIQQVVRGDSAAYFCASSPSPEPPLHFGNGTRLTVT.

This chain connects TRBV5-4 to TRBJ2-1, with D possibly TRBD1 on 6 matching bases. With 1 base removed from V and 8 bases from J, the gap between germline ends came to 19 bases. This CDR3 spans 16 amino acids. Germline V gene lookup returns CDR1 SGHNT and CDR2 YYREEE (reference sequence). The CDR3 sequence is CASSLRTENYNDEQFF. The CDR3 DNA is TGTGCCAGCAGCTTGAGGACAGAGAACTACAATGATGAGCAGTTCTTC.

The CDR3 is CASSPFGLAGRSIEQFF. CDR3 DNA sequence: TGTGCCAGCAGCCCATTCGGACTAGCGGGAAGGTCCATCGAGCAGTTCTTC. The rearrangement uses TRBV7-2 and TRBJ2-1; 12 bases match TRBD2. The CDR3 runs to 17 residues. Unmatched junction bases numbered 15, after V lost 5 bases and J lost 10 bases. Germline V gene data show CDR1 as SGHTA and CDR2 as FQGNSA.

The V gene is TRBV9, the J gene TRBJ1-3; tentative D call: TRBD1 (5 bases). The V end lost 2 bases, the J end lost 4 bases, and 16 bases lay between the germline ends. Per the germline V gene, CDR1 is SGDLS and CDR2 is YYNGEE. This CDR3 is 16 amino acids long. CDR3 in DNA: TGTGCCAGCAGCGTCTTTCAGGGATACGAAGGAAACACCATATATTTT. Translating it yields CASSVFQGYEGNTIYF.

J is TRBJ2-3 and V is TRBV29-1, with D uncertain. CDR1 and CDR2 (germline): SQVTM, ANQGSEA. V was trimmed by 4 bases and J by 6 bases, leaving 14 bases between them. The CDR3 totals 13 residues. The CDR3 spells CSVAGTLTDTQYF. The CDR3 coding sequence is TGCAGCGTTGCAGGTACCCTGACGGATACGCAGTATTTT.

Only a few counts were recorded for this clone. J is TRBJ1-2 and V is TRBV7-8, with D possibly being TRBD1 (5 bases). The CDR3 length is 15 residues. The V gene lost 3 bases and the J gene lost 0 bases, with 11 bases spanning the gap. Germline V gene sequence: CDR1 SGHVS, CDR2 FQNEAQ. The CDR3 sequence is CASSLGSGPNYGYTF. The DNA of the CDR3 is TGTGCCAGCAGCTTGGGTTCAGGGCCTAACTATGGCTACACCTTC.

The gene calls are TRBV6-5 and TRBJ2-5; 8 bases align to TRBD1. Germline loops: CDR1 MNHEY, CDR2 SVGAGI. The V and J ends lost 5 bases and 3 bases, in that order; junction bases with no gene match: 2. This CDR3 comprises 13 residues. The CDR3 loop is CASSRTGKETQYF. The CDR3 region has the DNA TGTGCCAGCAGTCGGACAGGGAAAGAGACCCAGTACTTC.

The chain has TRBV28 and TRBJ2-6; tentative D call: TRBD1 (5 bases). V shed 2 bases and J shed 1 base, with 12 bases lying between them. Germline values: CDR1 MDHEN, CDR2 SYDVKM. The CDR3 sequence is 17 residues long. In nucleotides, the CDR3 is TGTGCCAGCAGTTTACTGACCGCAGGGTCTGGGGCCAACGTCCTGACTTTC. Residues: CASSLLTAGSGANVLTF.

DNA for the CDR3: TGTGCCAGCTGGGGACTAGCGGGTGGTGAGCAGTTCTTC. Amino acid sequence: CASWGLAGGEQFF. The genes are TRBV6-6 and TRBJ2-1; 12 nucleotides match TRBD2. Trimming at V came to 8 bases and at J to 9 bases, leaving 5 bases not matched to a gene. CDR3 length: 13 amino acids. The germline CDR1 and CDR2 sequences are MNHNY and SVGAGI (reference sequence).

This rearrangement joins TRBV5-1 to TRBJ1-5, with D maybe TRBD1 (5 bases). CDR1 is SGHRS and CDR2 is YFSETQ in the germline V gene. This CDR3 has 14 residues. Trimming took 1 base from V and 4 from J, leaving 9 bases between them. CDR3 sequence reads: CASSLSGGNQPQHF. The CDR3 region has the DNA TGCGCCAGCAGCTTGTCTGGGGGGAATCAGCCCCAGCATTTT.

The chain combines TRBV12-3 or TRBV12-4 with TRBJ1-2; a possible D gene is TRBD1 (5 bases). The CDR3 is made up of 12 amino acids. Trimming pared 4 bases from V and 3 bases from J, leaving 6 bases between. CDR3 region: CASSSGYYGYTF. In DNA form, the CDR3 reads TGTGCCAGCAGTTCAGGGTACTATGGCTACACCTTC.

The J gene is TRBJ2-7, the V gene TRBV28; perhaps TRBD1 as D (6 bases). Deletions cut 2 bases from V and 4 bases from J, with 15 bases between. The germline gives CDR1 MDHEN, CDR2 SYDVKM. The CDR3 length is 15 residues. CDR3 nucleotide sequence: TGTGCCAGCAGTTTAACACAGGGCGTCAAGTACGAGCAGTACTTC. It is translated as CASSLTQGVKYEQYF.

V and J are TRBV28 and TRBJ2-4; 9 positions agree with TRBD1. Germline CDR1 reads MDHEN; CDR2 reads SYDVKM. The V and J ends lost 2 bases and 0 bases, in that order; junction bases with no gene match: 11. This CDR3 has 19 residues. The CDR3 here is CASSLTPDRGYSAKNIQYF. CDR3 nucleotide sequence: TGTGCCAGCAGTTTAACCCCCGACAGGGGGTATTCAGCCAAAAACATTCAGTACTTC.

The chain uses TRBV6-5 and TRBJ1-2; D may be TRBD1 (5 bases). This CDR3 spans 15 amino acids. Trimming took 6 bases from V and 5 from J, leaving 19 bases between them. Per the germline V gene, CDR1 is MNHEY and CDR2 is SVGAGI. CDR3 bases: TGTGCCAGCAGACTCCTAGGGGTTTCTGGGTATGGCTACACCTTC. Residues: CASRLLGVSGYGYTF.

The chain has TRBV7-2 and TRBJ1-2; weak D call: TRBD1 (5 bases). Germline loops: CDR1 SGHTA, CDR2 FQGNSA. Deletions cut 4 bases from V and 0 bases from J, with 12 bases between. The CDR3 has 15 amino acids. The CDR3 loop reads CASSSTGLTNYGYTF. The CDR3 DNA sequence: TGTGCCAGCAGCTCTACGGGACTGACTAACTATGGCTACACCTTC.

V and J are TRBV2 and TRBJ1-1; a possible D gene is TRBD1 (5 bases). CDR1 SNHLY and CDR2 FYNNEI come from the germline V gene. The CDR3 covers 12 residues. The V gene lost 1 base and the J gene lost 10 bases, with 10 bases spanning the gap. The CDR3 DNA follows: TGTGCCAGCAGTGAAGGGGGGAGGCGAGCTTTCTTT. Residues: CASSEGGRRAFF.

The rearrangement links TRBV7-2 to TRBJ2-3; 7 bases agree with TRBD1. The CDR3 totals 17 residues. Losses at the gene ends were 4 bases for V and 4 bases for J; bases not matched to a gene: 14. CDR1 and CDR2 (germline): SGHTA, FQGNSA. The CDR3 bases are TGTGCCAGCAGCTCCCCGCCCGGGACAGTCGTCGCAGATACGCAGTATTTT. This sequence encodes CASSSPPGTVVADTQYF.

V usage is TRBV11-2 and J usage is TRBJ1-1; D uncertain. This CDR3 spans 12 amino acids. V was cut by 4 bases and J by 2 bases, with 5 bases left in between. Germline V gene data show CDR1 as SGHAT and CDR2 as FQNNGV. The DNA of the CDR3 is TGTGCCAGCAGCTATATCAACACTGAAGCTTTCTTT. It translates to CASSYINTEAFF.

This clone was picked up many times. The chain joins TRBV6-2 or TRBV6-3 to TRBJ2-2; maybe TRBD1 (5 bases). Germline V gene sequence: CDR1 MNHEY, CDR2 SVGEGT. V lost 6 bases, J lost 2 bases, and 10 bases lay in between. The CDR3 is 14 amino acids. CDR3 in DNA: TGTGCCAGCAGCCTCGACAGAAACACCGGGGAGCTGTTTTTT. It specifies CASSLDRNTGELFF.

Here the CDR3 reads CASSYNRGGEKLFF. Here the CDR3 DNA reads TGTGCCAGCAGTTACAACAGGGGTGGGGAAAAACTGTTTTTT. The chain uses TRBV6-5 and TRBJ1-4, with 7 bases lining up with TRBD1. The germline V gene has CDR1 MNHEY and CDR2 SVGAGI. V lost 2 bases, J lost 8 bases, and 5 bases stayed unmatched. The CDR3 loop spans 14 amino acids.

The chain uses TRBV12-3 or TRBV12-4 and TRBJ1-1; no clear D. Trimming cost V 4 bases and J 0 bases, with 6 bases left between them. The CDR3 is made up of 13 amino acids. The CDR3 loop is CASSSVVNTEAFF. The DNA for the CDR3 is TGTGCCAGCAGTTCGGTTGTGAACACTGAAGCTTTCTTT.

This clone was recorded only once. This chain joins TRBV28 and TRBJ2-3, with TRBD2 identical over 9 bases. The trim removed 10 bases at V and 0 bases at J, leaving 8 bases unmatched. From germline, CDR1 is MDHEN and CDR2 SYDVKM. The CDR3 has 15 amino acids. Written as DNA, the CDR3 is TGTGCCACACGGCGGGGGGGCCGGAGCACAGATACGCAGTATTTT. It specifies CATRRGGRSTDTQYF.

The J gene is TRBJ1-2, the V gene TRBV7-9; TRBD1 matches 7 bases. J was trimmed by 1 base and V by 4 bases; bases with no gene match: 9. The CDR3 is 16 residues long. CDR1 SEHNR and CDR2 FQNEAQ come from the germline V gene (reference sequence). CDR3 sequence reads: CASSSDLDRFNYGYTF. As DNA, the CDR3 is TGTGCCAGCAGCTCCGACCTGGACAGGTTTAACTATGGCTACACCTTC. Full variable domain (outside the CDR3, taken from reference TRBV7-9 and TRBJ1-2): DTGVSQNPRHKITKRGQNVTFRCDPISEHNRLYWYRQTLGQGPEFLTYFQNEAQLEKSRLLSDRFSAERPKGSFSTLEIQRTEQGDSAMYLCASSSDLDRFNYGYTFGSGTRLTVV.